These 10 T cell receptor beta chains share one sample of origin, sequenced in a study of T cell responses to AZD1222 COVID-19 vaccine. Clones were read by immunoSEQ multiplex PCR, and TCRdb kept only the in-frame ones, dropping some. Here the sample spans about 130,000 clones, around nine tenths being singletons. Sequences were derived from peripheral blood, sampled on day 0 of AZD1222 vaccination. Source of these receptors: an adult in good health.

The chain is built from TRBV6-5 and TRBJ1-6, with D possibly matching TRBD1 (5 bases). Trimming left V 0 bases short and J 7 bases short, with 10 bases between. The CDR3 consists of 15 residues. Germline V CDR1 and CDR2: MNHEY, SVGAGI. The CDR3 reads CASSYSGTLNSPLHF. The CDR3 coding sequence is TGTGCCAGCAGTTACTCCGGGACCCTAAATTCACCCCTCCACTTT.

The chain uses TRBV11-2 and TRBJ1-2; D perhaps matches TRBD1 (6 bases). The germline V gene encodes CDR1 SGHAT and CDR2 FQNNGV. CDR3 length equals 15 residues. Trimming left V 5 bases short and J 4 bases short, with 17 bases between. This CDR3 is CASSRTESGFYGYTF. The CDR3 bases are TGTGCCAGCAGCCGGACAGAGAGTGGATTCTATGGCTACACCTTC. The full variable domain, with the rest looked up from reference TRBV11-2 and TRBJ1-2, is EAGVAQSPRYKIIEKRQSVAFWCNPISGHATLYWYQQILGQGPKLLIQFQNNGVVDDSQLPKDRFSAERLKGVDSTLKIQPAKLEDSAVYLCASSRTESGFYGYTFGSGTRLTVV.

This chain uses TRBV4-3 with TRBJ1-5; D perhaps matches TRBD1 (5 bases). V lost 2 bases and J lost 7, with 15 bases in between. The CDR3 contains 15 residues. Germline V CDR1 and CDR2: LGHNA, YSLEER. In DNA form, the CDR3 reads TGCGCCAGCAGCCAAAATGCAGGGCTGGGACAGCCCCAGCATTTT. Translation gives CASSQNAGLGQPQHF.

The V call is TRBV5-4, the J call TRBJ1-1; 9 nucleotides agree with TRBD1. The germline V gene has CDR1 SGHNT and CDR2 YYREEE (reference sequence). V lost 0 bases and J lost 4; bases outside the gene matches: 4. CDR3 size: 15 residues. The CDR3, as DNA: TGTGCCAGCAGCTTGGACAGGGGGCGCGGCACTGAAGCTTTCTTT. Protein: CASSLDRGRGTEAFF.

The rearrangement links TRBV10-2 to TRBJ1-1, with D tentatively TRBD1 (6 bases). The ends were cut back, 3 bases at V and 8 bases at J, with 22 bases in the middle. Germline CDR1 reads WSHSY; CDR2 reads SAAADI. This CDR3 comprises 16 residues. CDR3 sequence: CASSDTGGRGTIEAFF. The CDR3 nucleotides read TGCGCCAGCAGTGATACCGGGGGGCGGGGTACAATAGAAGCTTTCTTT.

The V gene is TRBV19, the J gene TRBJ1-5; D gene ambiguous. This CDR3 has 12 amino acids. V was cut by 4 bases and J by 4 bases, with 5 bases left in between. The germline gives CDR1 LNHDA, CDR2 SQIVND (reference sequence). CDR3 sequence (DNA): TGTGCCAGTAGTACGGAGAATCAGCCCCAGCATTTT. Translation gives CASSTENQPQHF.

The chain joins TRBV28 to TRBJ1-5; perhaps TRBD1 as D (5 bases). The CDR3 runs 11 residues. The germline CDR1 and CDR2 sequences are MDHEN and SYDVKM. The ends were cut back, 6 bases at V and 6 bases at J, with 6 bases in the middle. The CDR3 coding sequence is TGTGCCAGCAGGGGGGGTCAGCCCCAGCATTTT. It codes for CASRGGQPQHF.

The chain links TRBV5-1 to TRBJ1-5; a weak D match, TRBD1 (5 bases). The germline CDR1 and CDR2 sequences are SGHRS and YFSETQ. V was pared by 3 bases and J by 5 bases, with 9 bases between. The CDR3 sequence is 13 residues long. The CDR3 coding sequence is TGCGCCAGCAGCTGGGGGGTTGATCAGCCCCAGCATTTT. Translated, it gives CASSWGVDQPQHF.

This clone was detected a few times. The chain is built from TRBV4-1 and TRBJ2-1; the D gene is possibly TRBD1 (6 bases). Germline CDR1 reads MGHRA; CDR2 reads YSYEKL. This CDR3 region has 14 residues. The V gene lost 4 bases and the J gene lost 8 bases, with 15 bases spanning the gap. The CDR3 spells CASSRAQGYDEQFF. The CDR3 DNA is TGCGCCAGCAGCCGAGCACAGGGATATGATGAGCAGTTCTTC.

The J gene is TRBJ2-1, the V gene TRBV20-1, with 14 positions matching TRBD2. The CDR3 consists of 17 residues. Germline V lookup: CDR1 DFQATT, CDR2 SNEGSKA (reference sequence). The V and J ends lost 3 bases and 2 bases, in that order; junction bases with no gene match: 6. CDR3 amino acids: CSASGTSGRFTYNEQFF. The DNA of the CDR3 is TGCAGTGCTAGTGGGACTAGCGGGAGATTCACCTACAATGAGCAGTTCTTC.